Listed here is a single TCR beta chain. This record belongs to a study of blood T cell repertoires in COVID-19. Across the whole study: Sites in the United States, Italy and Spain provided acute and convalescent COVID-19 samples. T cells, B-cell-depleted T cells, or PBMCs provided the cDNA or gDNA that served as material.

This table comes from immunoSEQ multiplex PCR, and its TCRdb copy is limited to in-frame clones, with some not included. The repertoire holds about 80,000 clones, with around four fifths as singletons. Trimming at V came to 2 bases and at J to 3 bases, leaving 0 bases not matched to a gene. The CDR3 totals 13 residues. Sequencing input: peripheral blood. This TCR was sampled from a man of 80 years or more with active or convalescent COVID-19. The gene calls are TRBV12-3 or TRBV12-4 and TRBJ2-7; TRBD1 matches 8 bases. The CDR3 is CASSLTGGYEQYF. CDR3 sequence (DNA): TGTGCCAGCAGTTTAACAGGGGGCTACGAGCAGTACTTC.